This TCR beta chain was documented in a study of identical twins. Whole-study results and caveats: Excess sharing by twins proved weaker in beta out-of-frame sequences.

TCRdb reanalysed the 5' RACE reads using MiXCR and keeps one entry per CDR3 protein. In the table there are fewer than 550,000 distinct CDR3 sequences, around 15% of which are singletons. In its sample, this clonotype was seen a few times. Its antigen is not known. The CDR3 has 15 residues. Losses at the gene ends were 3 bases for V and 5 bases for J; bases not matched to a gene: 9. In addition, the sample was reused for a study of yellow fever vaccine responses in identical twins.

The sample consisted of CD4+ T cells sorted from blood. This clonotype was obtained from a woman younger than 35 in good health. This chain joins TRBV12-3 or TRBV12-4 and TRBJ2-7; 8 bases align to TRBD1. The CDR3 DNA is TGTGCCAGCAGTTTCGTCACAGGGGGTTCAGACGAGCAGTACTTC. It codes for CASSFVTGGSDEQYF.